These 24 T cell receptor beta chains were sequenced from one sample in a study of control samples from healthy donors and cancer patients. Assay: immunoSEQ multiplex PCR; the TCRdb copy retains only in-frame clones and omits some. Of 57,000 or so clones listed, around 94% are singletons. Source material: blood. These receptors came from a man younger than 40 in good health.

CDR3: CSASQDNYGYTF. CDR3 bases: TGCAGTGCTAGTCAAGATAACTATGGCTACACCTTC. The chain employs TRBV20-1 and TRBJ1-2; D is ambiguous. The germline CDR1 and CDR2 sequences are DFQATT and SNEGSKA (reference sequence). V lost 3 bases and J 1 base, leaving 6 bases between the germline ends. The length of the CDR3 is 12 residues.

The rearrangement uses TRBV7-2 and TRBJ2-3; 7 bases are shared with TRBD2. V was clipped by 5 bases and J by 7 bases; unmatched bases: 9. The CDR3 has 14 residues. CDR1 SGHTA and CDR2 FQGNSA come from the germline V gene. CDR3 bases: TGTGCCAGCAGCCCCATCGCGGGGGTCAATACGCAGTATTTT. Its translation: CASSPIAGVNTQYF.

The rearrangement uses TRBV5-1 and TRBJ2-3, with no clear D. CDR3 size: 14 residues. Germline assignment: CDR1 SGHRS and CDR2 YFSETQ. The V gene lost 2 bases and the J gene lost 3 bases, with 10 bases spanning the gap. CDR3 in DNA: TGCGCCAGCAGCTTCGGGCTGCCAACAGATACGCAGTATTTT. It encodes CASSFGLPTDTQYF. Full variable domain (remainder filled in from reference TRBV5-1 and TRBJ2-3): KAGVTQTPRYLIKTRGQQVTLSCSPISGHRSVSWYQQTPGQGLQFLFEYFSETQRNKGNFPGRFSGRQFSNSRSEMNVSTLELGDSALYLCASSFGLPTDTQYFGPGTRLTVL.

The chain employs TRBV27 and TRBJ1-6, with 7 positions matching TRBD1. Germline V gene data show CDR1 as MNHEY and CDR2 as SMNVEV (reference sequence). V lost 2 bases to trimming and J lost 6 bases; unmatched junction nucleotides: 13. The CDR3 extends over 18 amino acids. DNA for the CDR3: TGTGCCAGCAGTTTACCCCGGCCTCACAGGGGTGGTAATTCACCCCTCCACTTT. It encodes CASSLPRPHRGGNSPLHF.

The V and J genes are TRBV27 and TRBJ2-3, with D perhaps matching TRBD1 (6 bases). V was trimmed by 5 bases and J by 6 bases, leaving 15 bases between them. This CDR3 is built from 14 residues. CDR1 and CDR2 (germline): MNHEY, SMNVEV (reference sequence). The CDR3: CASSLTGFGDTQYF. The CDR3 nucleotides read TGTGCCAGCAGTCTCACAGGGTTTGGCGATACGCAGTATTTT.

This chain uses TRBV4-3 with TRBJ1-6; weak D call: TRBD1 (5 bases). The CDR3 consists of 18 residues. With 4 bases removed from V and 7 bases from J, the gap between germline ends came to 23 bases. Germline V gene lookup returns CDR1 LGHNA and CDR2 YSLEER. CDR3 region: CASSRVDPGGAENSPLHF. Written as DNA, the CDR3 is TGCGCCAGCAGCCGAGTCGACCCTGGGGGAGCGGAGAATTCACCCCTCCACTTT.

V gene TRBV10-1 combines with J gene TRBJ2-7, with D possibly matching TRBD2 (6 bases). Per the germline V gene, CDR1 is WNHNN and CDR2 is SYGVQD (reference sequence). The ends were cut back, 8 bases at V and 1 base at J, with 24 bases in the middle. The CDR3 is made up of 17 amino acids. CDR3 sequence (DNA): TGCGCCAGCCCCCCGGGAGCGGAGGGCCAGGGATCCTACGAGCAGTACTTC. It translates to CASPPGAEGQGSYEQYF.

The rearrangement links TRBV18 to TRBJ2-5; D call uncertain. Trimming removed 2 bases at V and 5 bases at J, with 12 bases between. This CDR3 has 14 amino acids. Germline V gene data show CDR1 as KGHSH and CDR2 as LQKENI. The CDR3 DNA follows: TGTGCCAGCTCACCATTTTCCCGAGAGGAGACCCAGTACTTC. As protein: CASSPFSREETQYF.

The CDR3 DNA reads TGCGCCAGCAGCTTGCGCAGCAAAGAGACCCAGTACTTC. The encoded protein is CASSLRSKETQYF. The chain employs TRBV5-1 and TRBJ2-5; D gene unclear. Trimming cost V 1 base and J 3 bases, with 7 bases left between them. The CDR3 runs 13 residues. Germline CDR1 and CDR2: SGHRS and YFSETQ.

The V gene is TRBV9, the J gene TRBJ2-7; D is perhaps TRBD2 (6 bases). Germline CDR1 reads SGDLS; CDR2 reads YYNGEE. V lost 0 bases, J lost 3 bases, and 7 bases lay in between. The CDR3 is 13 residues long. Here the CDR3 DNA reads TGTGCCAGCAGCGTAGGGGACTTCTACGAGCAGTACTTC. This encodes CASSVGDFYEQYF. Supplemented by reference TRBV9 and TRBJ2-7, the full variable domain reads DSGVTQTPKHLITATGQRVTLRCSPRSGDLSVYWYQQSLDQGLQFLIQYYNGEERAKGNILERFSAQQFPDLHSELNLSSLELGDSALYFCASSVGDFYEQYFGPGTRLTVT.

The chain is built from TRBV12-3 or TRBV12-4 and TRBJ2-3, with 7 nucleotides matching TRBD2. The CDR3 runs to 13 residues. Trimming took 7 bases from V and 6 from J; bases not matched to a gene: 7. CDR3 sequence reads: CASMGREWDTQYF. The CDR3 DNA reads as TGTGCCAGCATGGGGCGGGAGTGGGATACGCAGTATTTT.

This clone appeared a single time. V is TRBV11-2 and J is TRBJ2-7; unclear D gene. CDR3 length: 11 residues. The germline V gene encodes CDR1 SGHAT and CDR2 FQNNGV. Trimming took off 5 bases at V and 3 bases at J, with 5 bases between the two ends. The DNA of the CDR3 is TGTGCCAGCAGCCCCCGCTACGAGCAGTACTTC. Translating it yields CASSPRYEQYF.

This clone occurred once. The chain is built from TRBV5-1 and TRBJ2-6, with 13 bases identical to TRBD2. Germline values: CDR1 SGHRS, CDR2 YFSETQ. V dropped 5 bases and J dropped 1; count of bases not matched to a gene: 3. This CDR3 has 17 amino acids. CDR3 sequence: CASRGTSGMSGANVLTF. CDR3 DNA: TGCGCCAGCAGGGGGACTAGCGGGATGTCTGGGGCCAACGTCCTGACTTTC. Drawing the rest from reference TRBV5-1 and TRBJ2-6, the complete variable domain is KAGVTQTPRYLIKTRGQQVTLSCSPISGHRSVSWYQQTPGQGLQFLFEYFSETQRNKGNFPGRFSGRQFSNSRSEMNVSTLELGDSALYLCASRGTSGMSGANVLTFGAGSRLTVL.

The genes are TRBV20-1 and TRBJ1-3; D uncertain. CDR1 is DFQATT, CDR2 SNEGSKA, per germline (reference sequence). The CDR3 length is 10 residues. V lost 2 bases, J lost 10 bases, and 6 bases lay in between. Here the CDR3 DNA reads TGCAGTGCTAGATCCGGTACCATATATTTT. It yields the protein CSARSGTIYF.

The chain is built from TRBV5-4 and TRBJ2-7; possibly TRBD2 for D (6 bases). Germline V lookup: CDR1 SGHNT, CDR2 YYREEE (reference sequence). This CDR3 region has 15 residues. Trimming pared 1 base from V and 5 bases from J, leaving 16 bases between. The CDR3 bases are TGTGCCAGCAGCTTGTCGGCGGGGACTGCAGACGAGCAGTACTTC. It is translated as CASSLSAGTADEQYF.

In DNA form, the CDR3 reads TGTGCCAGCAGCGCGGGACAGACAACTAATGAAAAACTGTTTTTT. The encoded protein is CASSAGQTTNEKLFF. This rearrangement joins TRBV9 to TRBJ1-4; 7 bases map to TRBD1. The junction had 2 bases not matched to a gene; V was cut back by 3 bases and J by 0 bases. This CDR3 contains 15 residues. Per germline, CDR1 SGDLS and CDR2 YYNGEE.

CDR3 sequence: CASSAGQMNTEAFF. CDR3 DNA: TGTGCCAGCAGCGCGGGACAGATGAACACTGAAGCTTTCTTT. The chain uses TRBV9 and TRBJ1-1, with 7 bases fitting TRBD1. The CDR3 spans 14 residues. In germline, CDR1 is SGDLS, CDR2 YYNGEE. V lost 3 bases and J lost 0; bases outside the gene matches: 2. The full variable domain, in which reference TRBV9 and TRBJ1-1 provide the parts outside the CDR3, is DSGVTQTPKHLITATGQRVTLRCSPRSGDLSVYWYQQSLDQGLQFLIQYYNGEERAKGNILERFSAQQFPDLHSELNLSSLELGDSALYFCASSAGQMNTEAFFGQGTRLTVV.

In its sample, this clone was seen a few times. This chain uses TRBV12-3 or TRBV12-4 with TRBJ1-4; perhaps TRBD1 as D (6 bases). The CDR3 is made up of 13 amino acids. V gave up 8 bases and J gave up 6 bases, with 13 bases separating them. CDR3 loop: CASGGGFDEKLFF. CDR3 coding DNA: TGTGCCAGCGGAGGGGGTTTTGATGAAAAACTGTTTTTT.

J is TRBJ1-1 and V is TRBV25-1; 7 nucleotides align to TRBD1. CDR3 length equals 14 residues. The germline gives CDR1 MGHDK, CDR2 SYGVNS. With 4 bases clipped from V and 0 bases from J, the junction kept 2 bases outside the gene matches. CDR3 DNA: TGTGCCAGCAGTGTCGGGACAGTGAACACTGAAGCTTTCTTT. Translating it yields CASSVGTVNTEAFF.

The chain combines TRBV10-3 with TRBJ1-3; a possible D gene is TRBD1 (6 bases). The CDR3 contains 16 residues. V dropped 4 bases and J dropped 0 bases, with 13 bases sitting between them. Germline assignment: CDR1 ENHRY and CDR2 SYGVKD. As DNA, the CDR3 is TGTGCCATCAGTGCAAGACAGGACCTCTCTGGAAACACCATATATTTT. It codes for CAISARQDLSGNTIYF.

The chain carries TRBV7-3 and TRBJ1-5, with a tentative D call TRBD1 (5 bases). Germline values: CDR1 SGHTA, CDR2 FQGTGA. The CDR3 sequence is 15 residues long. Trimming removed 1 base at V and 5 bases at J, with 12 bases between. CDR3 in DNA: TGTGCCAGCAGCTTAAGTGGGGGGGAGCATCAGCCCCAGCATTTT. Its protein product is CASSLSGGEHQPQHF. Full variable domain (outside the CDR3, taken from reference TRBV7-3 and TRBJ1-5): GAGVSQTPSNKVTEKGKYVELRCDPISGHTALYWYRQSLGQGPEFLIYFQGTGAADDSGLPNDRFFAVRPEGSVSTLKIQRTERGDSAVYLCASSLSGGEHQPQHFGDGTRLSIL.

The V gene is TRBV2, the J gene TRBJ1-1; unclear D gene. The V gene's germline CDR1 is SNHLY and CDR2 FYNNEI. The CDR3 length is 13 residues. V gave up 5 bases and J gave up 5 bases, with 12 bases separating them. CDR3 loop: CASSSRDRTEAFF. In DNA form, the CDR3 reads TGTGCCAGCAGTTCTCGAGATCGGACTGAAGCTTTCTTT.

This clone was recorded a few times. Other nucleotide sequences from this sample produce the same CDR3. The V call is TRBV19, the J call TRBJ1-2, with unresolved D. Germline V CDR1 and CDR2: LNHDA, SQIVND (reference sequence). The CDR3 is 12 residues long. V was shortened by 6 bases and J by 8 bases, with 13 bases between the two germline ends. The CDR3 DNA follows: TGTGCCAGTAGGGACGGAGCGCGGGGCTACACCTTC. This translates into CASRDGARGYTF.

V usage is TRBV14 and J usage is TRBJ2-1; perhaps D is TRBD1 or TRBD2 (5 bases each). In germline, CDR1 is SGHDN, CDR2 FVKESK. V was shortened by 4 bases and J by 8 bases, with 9 bases between the two germline ends. This CDR3 is 12 amino acids long. CDR3 DNA: TGTGCCAGCAGCCTCGGGACGGATGAGCAGTTCTTC. It is translated as CASSLGTDEQFF.